Described below is a single T cell receptor (beta chain) sequence and its context. This specimen belongs to a study of T cells expressing NK-cell markers. Turning to the study itself: Sorted CD3+CD56+NKG2C+, CD3+CD56+NKG2C- and CD3+CD56-NKG2C+ T-cell subsets were beta-chain profiled. The eight sequenced donors comprised seven who were HCMV-seropositive and one who was seronegative.

The germline gives CDR1 SGHNT, CDR2 YYREEE (reference sequence). CDR3 length equals 14 residues. TCRdb re-analyzed the 5' RACE reads; it lists each CDR3 protein once, without DNA. There are about 150,000 distinct CDR3 sequences in the sample, with more than 35% held by the top ten. This clonotype was obtained from a woman aged 50 to 60 in good health. Sequencing was carried out using blood T cells: a sorted CD56 or NKG2C T cell subset, CD4+ or CD8+ T cells, or bulk PBMC T cells (not recorded which). The genes are TRBV5-4 and TRBJ2-3; TCRdb's D call, TRBD1, is unchecked because there is no DNA. The CDR3 sequence: CASTHSPGTDTQYF.